The clone carrying this T cell receptor beta chain was seen more than once but under ten times. These data are taken from a study of blood T cell repertoires in COVID-19. Study background: Collection of acute and convalescent COVID-19 samples took place in the United States, Italy and Spain. Sample material is recorded as cDNA or gDNA derived from T cells, B-cell-depleted T cells, or PBMCs.

V lost 2 bases to trimming and J lost 3 bases; unmatched junction nucleotides: 1. Germline CDR1 and CDR2: SGHTA and FQGNSA. The CDR3 sequence is 14 residues long. Original data processing: Estimated nucleated cell counts came from reference gene primer amplification. The table came from immunoSEQ multiplex PCR; TCRdb's copy has only in-frame clones and leaves some out. V and J calls and clone size come straight from that table; D and trimming were deduced from the DNA. The sample yields about 250,000 clones, about nine tenths seen once. The sequenced sample was peripheral blood. The chain has TRBV7-2 and TRBJ2-7; TRBD2 matches 10 bases. The TCR comes from a woman in her sixties who had recovered from COVID-19. As DNA, the CDR3 is TGTGCCAGCAGCTTAAAGCGGGGGGGCTACGAGCAGTACTTC. Protein product: CASSLKRGGYEQYF.